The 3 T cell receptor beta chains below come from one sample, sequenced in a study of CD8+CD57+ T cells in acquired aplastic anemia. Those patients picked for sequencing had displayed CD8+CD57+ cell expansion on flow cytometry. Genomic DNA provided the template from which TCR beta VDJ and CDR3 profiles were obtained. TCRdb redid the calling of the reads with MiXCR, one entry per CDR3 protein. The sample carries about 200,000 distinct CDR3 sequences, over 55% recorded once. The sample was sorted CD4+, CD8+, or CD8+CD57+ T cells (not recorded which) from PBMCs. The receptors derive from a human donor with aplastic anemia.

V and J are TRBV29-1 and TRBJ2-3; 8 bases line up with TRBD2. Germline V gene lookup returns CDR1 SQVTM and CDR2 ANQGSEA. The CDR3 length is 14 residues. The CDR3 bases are TGCAGTGCTGGTAGCGGGGTGAGCACAGATACGCAGTATTTT. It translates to CSAGSGVSTDTQYF.

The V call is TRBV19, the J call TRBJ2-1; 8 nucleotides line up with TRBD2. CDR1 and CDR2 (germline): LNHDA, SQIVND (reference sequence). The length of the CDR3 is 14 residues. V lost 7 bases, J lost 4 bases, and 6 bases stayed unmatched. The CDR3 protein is CASTSSGPYNEQFF. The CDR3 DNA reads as TGTGCCAGTACATCTAGCGGGCCATACAATGAGCAGTTCTTC.

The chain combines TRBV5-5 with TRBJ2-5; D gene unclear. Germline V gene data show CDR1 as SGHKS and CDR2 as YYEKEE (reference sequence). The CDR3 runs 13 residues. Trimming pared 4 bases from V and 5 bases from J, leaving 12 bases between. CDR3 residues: CASSLDPRETQYF. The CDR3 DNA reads TGTGCCAGCAGCCTTGACCCGAGGGAGACCCAGTACTTC.